Reported below is one TCR beta chain. What it binds is not known. The record originates from a study of cytomegalovirus exposure and HLA in healthy donors. Study-wide results and caveats: Most of the TCR beta V segments (in an earlier analysis) were productive either about 87% or about 30% of the time.

The PCR employed 60 Vbeta primers together with 13 Jbeta primers. The protocol was immunoSEQ multiplex PCR, while the TCRdb copy is restricted to in-frame clones and leaves out a portion. The data contain fewer than 200,000 clones, approximately 80% of them seen just once; the ten biggest clones take up 4.5%. The CDR3 is made up of 14 amino acids. Trimming left V 6 bases short and J 7 bases short, with 15 bases between. The germline V gene encodes CDR1 MNHNS and CDR2 SASEGT. The V call is TRBV6-1, the J call TRBJ1-4; D is perhaps TRBD1 (5 bases). This receptor was taken from a woman in her 50s in good health and CMV-seropositive. Input material: PBMCs. CDR3 nucleotide sequence: TGTGCCAGCAGCGACAGCGGGTTGACTGAAAAACTGTTTTTT. It yields the protein CASSDSGLTEKLFF.